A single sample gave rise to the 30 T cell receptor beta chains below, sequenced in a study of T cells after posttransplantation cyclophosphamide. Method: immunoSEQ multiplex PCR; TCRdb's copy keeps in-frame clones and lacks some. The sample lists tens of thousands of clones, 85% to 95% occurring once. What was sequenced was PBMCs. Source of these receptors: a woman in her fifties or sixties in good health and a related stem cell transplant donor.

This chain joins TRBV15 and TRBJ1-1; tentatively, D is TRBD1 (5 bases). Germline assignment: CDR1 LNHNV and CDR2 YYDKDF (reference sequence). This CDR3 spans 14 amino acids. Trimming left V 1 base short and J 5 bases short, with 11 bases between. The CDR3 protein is CATSRGGEATEAFF. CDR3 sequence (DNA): TGTGCCACCAGCAGAGGGGGGGAGGCAACTGAAGCTTTCTTT.

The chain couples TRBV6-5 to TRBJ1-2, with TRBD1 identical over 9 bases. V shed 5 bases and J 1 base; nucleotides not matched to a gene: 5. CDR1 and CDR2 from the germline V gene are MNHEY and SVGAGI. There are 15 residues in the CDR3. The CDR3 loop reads CASSQQGAGNYGYTF. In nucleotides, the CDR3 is TGTGCCAGCAGTCAACAGGGGGCTGGTAACTATGGCTACACCTTC.

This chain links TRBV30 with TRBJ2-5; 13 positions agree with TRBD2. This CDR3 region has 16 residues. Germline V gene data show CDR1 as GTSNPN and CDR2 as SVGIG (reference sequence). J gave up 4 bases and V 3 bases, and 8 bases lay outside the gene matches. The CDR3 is CAWSLPGLAGTETQYF. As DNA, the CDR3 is TGTGCCTGGAGCCTACCGGGACTAGCGGGGACAGAGACCCAGTACTTC.

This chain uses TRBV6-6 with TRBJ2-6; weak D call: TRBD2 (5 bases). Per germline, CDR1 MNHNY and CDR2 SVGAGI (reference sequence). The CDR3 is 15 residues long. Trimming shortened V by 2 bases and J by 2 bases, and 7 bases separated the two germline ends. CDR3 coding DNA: TGTGCCAGCAGTTACGCCGGGACTGGGGCCAACGTCCTGACTTTC. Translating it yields CASSYAGTGANVLTF.

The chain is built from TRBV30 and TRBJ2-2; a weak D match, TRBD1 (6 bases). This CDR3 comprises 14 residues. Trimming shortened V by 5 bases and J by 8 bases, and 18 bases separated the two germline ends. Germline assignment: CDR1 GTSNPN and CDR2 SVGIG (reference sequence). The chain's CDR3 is CAWSQGWVVGELFF. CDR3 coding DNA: TGTGCCTGGTCTCAGGGGTGGGTAGTGGGGGAGCTGTTTTTT.

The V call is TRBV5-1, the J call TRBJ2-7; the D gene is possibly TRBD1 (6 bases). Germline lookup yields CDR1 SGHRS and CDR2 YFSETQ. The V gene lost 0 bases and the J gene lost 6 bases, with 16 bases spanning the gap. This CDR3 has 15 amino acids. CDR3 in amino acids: CASSLDLGASGEQYF. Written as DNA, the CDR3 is TGCGCCAGCAGCTTGGATCTGGGGGCAAGTGGCGAGCAGTACTTC.

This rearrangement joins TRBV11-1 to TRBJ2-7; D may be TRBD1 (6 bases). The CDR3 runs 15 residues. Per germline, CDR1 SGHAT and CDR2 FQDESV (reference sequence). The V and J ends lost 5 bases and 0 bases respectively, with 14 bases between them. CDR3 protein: CASSKDGTHSYEQYF. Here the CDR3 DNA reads TGTGCCAGCAGCAAGGACGGGACACACTCCTACGAGCAGTACTTC.

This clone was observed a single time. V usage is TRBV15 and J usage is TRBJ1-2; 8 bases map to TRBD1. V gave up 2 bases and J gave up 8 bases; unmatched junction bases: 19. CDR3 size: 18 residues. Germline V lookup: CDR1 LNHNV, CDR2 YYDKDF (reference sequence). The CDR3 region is CATSRLRTGSPLAGGYTF. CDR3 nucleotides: TGTGCCACCAGCAGACTCCGGACAGGGTCTCCCCTCGCTGGGGGCTACACCTTC.

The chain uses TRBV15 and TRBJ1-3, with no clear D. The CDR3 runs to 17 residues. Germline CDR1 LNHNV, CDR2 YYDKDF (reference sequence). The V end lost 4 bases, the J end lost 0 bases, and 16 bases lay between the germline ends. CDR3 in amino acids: CATSTGGSWSSGNTIYF. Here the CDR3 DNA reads TGTGCCACCAGCACGGGAGGGTCCTGGAGCTCTGGAAACACCATATATTTT.

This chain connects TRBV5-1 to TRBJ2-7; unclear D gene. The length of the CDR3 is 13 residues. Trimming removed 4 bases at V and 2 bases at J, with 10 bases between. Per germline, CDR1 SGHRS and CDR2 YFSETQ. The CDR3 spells CASSVKGAYEQYF. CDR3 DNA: TGCGCCAGCAGCGTGAAAGGAGCCTACGAGCAGTACTTC.

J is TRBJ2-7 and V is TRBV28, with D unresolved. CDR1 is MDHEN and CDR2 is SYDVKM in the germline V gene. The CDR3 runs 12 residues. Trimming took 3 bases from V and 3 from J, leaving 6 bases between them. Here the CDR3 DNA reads TGTGCCAGCAGTTTCCAAAACTACGAGCAGTACTTC. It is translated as CASSFQNYEQYF.

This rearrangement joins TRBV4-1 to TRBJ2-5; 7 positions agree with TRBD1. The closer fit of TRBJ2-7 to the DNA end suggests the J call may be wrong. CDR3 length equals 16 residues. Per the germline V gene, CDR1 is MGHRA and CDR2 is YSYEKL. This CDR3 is CASSQGQTGSGYEQYF. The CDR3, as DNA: TGCGCCAGCAGCCAAGGCCAGACAGGGTCGGGATACGAGCAGTACTTC.

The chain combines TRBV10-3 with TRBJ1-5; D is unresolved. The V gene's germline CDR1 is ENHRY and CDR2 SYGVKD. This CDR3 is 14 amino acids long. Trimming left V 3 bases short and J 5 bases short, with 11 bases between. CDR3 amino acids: CAISDGDRDQPQHF. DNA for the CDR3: TGTGCCATCAGTGACGGGGATAGGGATCAGCCCCAGCATTTT.

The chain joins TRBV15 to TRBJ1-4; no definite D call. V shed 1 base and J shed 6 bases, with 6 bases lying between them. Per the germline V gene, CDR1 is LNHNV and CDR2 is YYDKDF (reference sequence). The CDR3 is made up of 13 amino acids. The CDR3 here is CATSRVADEKLFF. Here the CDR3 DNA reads TGTGCCACCAGCAGAGTTGCAGATGAAAAACTGTTTTTT.

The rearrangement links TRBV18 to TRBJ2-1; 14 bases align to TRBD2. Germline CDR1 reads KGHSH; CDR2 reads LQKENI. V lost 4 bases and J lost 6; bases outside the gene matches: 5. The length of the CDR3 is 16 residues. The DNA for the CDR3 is TGTGCCAGCTCACTATCCGGGACTAGCGGGAGCAATGAGCAGTTCTTC. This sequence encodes CASSLSGTSGSNEQFF.

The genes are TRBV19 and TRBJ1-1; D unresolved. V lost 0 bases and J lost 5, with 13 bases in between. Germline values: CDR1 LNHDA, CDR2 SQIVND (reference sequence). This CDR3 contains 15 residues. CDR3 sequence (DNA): TGTGCCAGTAGTATAGATATCGGGATTGGGACTGAAGCTTTCTTT. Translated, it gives CASSIDIGIGTEAFF.

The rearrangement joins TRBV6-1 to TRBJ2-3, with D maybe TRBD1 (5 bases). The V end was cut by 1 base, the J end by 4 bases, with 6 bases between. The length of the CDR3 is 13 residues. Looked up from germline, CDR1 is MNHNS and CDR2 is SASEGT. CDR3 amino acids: CASSEGGPDTQYF. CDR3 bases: TGTGCCAGCAGTGAAGGGGGCCCAGATACGCAGTATTTT.

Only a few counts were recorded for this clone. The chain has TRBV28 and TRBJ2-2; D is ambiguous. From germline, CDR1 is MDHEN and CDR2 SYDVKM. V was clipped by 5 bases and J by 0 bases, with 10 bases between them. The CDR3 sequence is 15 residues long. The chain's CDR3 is CASSPLGTNTGELFF. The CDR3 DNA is TGTGCCAGCAGTCCCCTGGGCACGAACACCGGGGAGCTGTTTTTT.

The CDR3 DNA reads TGTGCCAGCAGTTTAGAGGGGAGGGGGAACATTCAGTACTTC. It encodes CASSLEGRGNIQYF. J is TRBJ2-4 and V is TRBV27; a possible D gene is TRBD2 (7 bases). CDR3 length equals 14 residues. V lost 2 bases and J 7 bases, leaving 12 bases between the germline ends. Germline CDR1 and CDR2: MNHEY and SMNVEV (reference sequence).

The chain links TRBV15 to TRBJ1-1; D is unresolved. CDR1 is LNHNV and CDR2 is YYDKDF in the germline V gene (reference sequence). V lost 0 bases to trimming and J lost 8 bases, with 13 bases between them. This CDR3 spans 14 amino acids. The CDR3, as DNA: TGTGCCACCAGCAGAGATGCGGAGGGCGCAGAAGCTTTCTTT. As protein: CATSRDAEGAEAFF.

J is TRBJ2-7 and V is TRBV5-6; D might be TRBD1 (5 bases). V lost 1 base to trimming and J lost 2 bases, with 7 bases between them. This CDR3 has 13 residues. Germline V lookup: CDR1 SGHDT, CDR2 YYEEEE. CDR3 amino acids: CASSLSRAYEQYF. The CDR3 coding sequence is TGTGCCAGCAGCTTGTCCAGGGCCTACGAGCAGTACTTC.

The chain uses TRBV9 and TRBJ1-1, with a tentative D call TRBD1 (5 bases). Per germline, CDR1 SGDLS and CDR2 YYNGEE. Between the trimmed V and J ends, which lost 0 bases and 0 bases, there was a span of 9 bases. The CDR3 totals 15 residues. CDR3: CASSVGDRLNTEAFF. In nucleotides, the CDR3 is TGTGCCAGCAGCGTAGGCGACAGACTGAACACTGAAGCTTTCTTT. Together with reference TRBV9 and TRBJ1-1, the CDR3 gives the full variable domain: DSGVTQTPKHLITATGQRVTLRCSPRSGDLSVYWYQQSLDQGLQFLIQYYNGEERAKGNILERFSAQQFPDLHSELNLSSLELGDSALYFCASSVGDRLNTEAFFGQGTRLTVV.

The CDR3 loop reads CAIAGAGGEKLFF. As DNA, the CDR3 is TGTGCCATAGCCGGGGCAGGGGGCGAAAAACTGTTTTTT. The V call is TRBV10-3, the J call TRBJ1-4; 8 bases map to TRBD1. J gave up 8 bases and V 9 bases, and 8 bases lay outside the gene matches. The CDR3 spans 13 residues. Germline lookup yields CDR1 ENHRY and CDR2 SYGVKD.

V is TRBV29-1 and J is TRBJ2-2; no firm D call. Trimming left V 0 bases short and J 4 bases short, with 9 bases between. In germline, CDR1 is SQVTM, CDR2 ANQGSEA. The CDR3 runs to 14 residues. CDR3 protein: CSVEDKPGTGELFF. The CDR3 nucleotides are TGCAGCGTTGAAGATAAGCCAGGCACCGGGGAGCTGTTTTTT.

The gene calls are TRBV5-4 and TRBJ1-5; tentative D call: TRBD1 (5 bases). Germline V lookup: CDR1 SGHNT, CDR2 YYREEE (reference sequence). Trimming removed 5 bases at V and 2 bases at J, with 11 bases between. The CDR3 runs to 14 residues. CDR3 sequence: CASSRGVGNQPQHF. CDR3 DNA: TGTGCCAGCAGTAGGGGTGTAGGCAATCAGCCCCAGCATTTT.

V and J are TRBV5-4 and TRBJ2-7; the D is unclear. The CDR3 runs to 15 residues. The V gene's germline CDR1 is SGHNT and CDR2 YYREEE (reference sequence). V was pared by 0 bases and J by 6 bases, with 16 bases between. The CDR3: CASSLVHQRRAEQYF. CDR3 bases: TGTGCCAGCAGCTTGGTTCACCAAAGGAGAGCCGAGCAGTACTTC.

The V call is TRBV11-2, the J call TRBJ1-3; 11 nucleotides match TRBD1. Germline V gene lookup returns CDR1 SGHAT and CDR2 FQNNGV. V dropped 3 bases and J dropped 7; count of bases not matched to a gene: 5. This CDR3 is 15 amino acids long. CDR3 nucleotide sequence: TGTGCCAGCAGCTTTTCGGACAGGGGGCTTAACACCATATATTTT. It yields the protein CASSFSDRGLNTIYF.

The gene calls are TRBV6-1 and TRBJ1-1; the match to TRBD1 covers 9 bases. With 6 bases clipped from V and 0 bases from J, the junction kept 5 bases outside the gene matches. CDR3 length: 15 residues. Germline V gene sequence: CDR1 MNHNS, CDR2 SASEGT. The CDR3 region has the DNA TGTGCCAGCAGACAGGGACAGGGACTGAACACTGAAGCTTTCTTT. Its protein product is CASRQGQGLNTEAFF.

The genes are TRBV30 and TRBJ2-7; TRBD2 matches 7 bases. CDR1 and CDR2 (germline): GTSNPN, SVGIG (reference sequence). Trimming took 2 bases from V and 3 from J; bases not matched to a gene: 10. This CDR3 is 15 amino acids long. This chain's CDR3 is CAWSNGLAASYEQYF. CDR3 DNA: TGTGCCTGGAGTAATGGGCTAGCGGCTAGCTACGAGCAGTACTTC.

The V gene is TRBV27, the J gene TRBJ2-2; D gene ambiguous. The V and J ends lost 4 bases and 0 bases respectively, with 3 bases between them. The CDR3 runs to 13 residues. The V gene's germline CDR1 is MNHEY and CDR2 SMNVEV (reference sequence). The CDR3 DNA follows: TGTGCCAGCAGTTCTACGAACACCGGGGAGCTGTTTTTT. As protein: CASSSTNTGELFF.